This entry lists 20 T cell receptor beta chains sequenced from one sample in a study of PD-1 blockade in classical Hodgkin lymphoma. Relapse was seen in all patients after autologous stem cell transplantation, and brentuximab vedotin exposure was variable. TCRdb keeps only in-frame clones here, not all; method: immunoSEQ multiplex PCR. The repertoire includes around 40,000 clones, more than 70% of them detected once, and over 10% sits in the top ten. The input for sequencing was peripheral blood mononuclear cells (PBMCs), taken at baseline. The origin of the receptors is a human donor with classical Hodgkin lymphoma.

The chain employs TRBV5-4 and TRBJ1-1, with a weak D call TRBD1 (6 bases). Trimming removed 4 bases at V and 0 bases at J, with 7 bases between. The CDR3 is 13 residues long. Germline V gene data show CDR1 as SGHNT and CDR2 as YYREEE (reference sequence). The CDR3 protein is CASSRDMNTEAFF. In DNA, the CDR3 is TGTGCCAGCAGCAGGGACATGAACACTGAAGCTTTCTTT.

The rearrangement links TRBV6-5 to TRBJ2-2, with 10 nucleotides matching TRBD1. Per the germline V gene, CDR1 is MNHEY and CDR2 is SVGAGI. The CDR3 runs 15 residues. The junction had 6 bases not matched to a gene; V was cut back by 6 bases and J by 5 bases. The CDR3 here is CASRDRGSETGELFF. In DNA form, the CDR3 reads TGTGCCAGCAGGGACAGGGGGAGCGAGACCGGGGAGCTGTTTTTT.

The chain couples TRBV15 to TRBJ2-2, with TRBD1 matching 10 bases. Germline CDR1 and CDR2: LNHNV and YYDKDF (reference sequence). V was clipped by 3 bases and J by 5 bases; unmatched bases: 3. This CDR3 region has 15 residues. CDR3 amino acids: CATSRDRGGTGELFF. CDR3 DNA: TGTGCCACCAGCAGGGACAGGGGGGGAACCGGGGAGCTGTTTTTT.

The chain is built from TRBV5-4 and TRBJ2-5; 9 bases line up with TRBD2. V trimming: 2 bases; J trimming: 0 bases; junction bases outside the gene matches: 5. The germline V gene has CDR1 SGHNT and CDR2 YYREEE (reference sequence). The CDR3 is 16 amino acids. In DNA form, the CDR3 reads TGTGCCAGCAGCTTTGGCGGGGGGGCCCACCAAGAGACCCAGTACTTC. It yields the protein CASSFGGGAHQETQYF.

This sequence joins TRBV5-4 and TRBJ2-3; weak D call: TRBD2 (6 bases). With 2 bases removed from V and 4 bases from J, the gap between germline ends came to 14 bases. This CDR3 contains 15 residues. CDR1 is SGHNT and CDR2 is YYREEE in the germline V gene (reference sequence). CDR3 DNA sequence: TGTGCCAGCAGCTTCGATGGGGGGAGGTCAGATACGCAGTATTTT. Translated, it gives CASSFDGGRSDTQYF.

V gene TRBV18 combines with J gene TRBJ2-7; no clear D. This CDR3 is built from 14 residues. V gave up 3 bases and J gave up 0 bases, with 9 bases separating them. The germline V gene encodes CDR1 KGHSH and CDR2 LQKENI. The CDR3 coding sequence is TGTGCCAGCTCACCGTCAGGAGCCTCCTACGAGCAGTACTTC. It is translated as CASSPSGASYEQYF.

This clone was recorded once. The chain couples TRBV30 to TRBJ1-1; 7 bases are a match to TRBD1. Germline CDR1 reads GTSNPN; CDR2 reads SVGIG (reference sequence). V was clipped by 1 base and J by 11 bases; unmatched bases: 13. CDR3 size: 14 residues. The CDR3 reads CAWSGTTGTWEAFF. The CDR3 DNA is TGTGCCTGGAGTGGGACGACAGGGACCTGGGAGGCTTTCTTT.

CDR3: CASSQGGRDTEAFF. The DNA for the CDR3 is TGTGCCAGCAGCCAAGGTGGGCGGGACACTGAAGCTTTCTTT. The chain recombines TRBV4-2 with TRBJ1-1, with D unresolved. The germline gives CDR1 LGHNA, CDR2 YNFKEQ. This CDR3 is built from 14 residues. Deletions cut 1 base from V and 3 bases from J, with 9 bases between.

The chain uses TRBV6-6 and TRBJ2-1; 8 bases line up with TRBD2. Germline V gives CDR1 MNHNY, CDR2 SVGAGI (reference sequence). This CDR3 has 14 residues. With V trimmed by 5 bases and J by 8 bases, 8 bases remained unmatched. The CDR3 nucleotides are TGTGCCAGCAGTCACACCCGGGGGGGCGATGAGCAGTTCTTC. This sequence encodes CASSHTRGGDEQFF.

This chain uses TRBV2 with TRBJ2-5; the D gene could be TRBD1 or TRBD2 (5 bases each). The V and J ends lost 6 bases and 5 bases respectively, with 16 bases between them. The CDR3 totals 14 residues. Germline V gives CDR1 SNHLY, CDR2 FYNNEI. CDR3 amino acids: CASRGPEGAETQYF. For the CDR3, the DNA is TGTGCCAGCAGGGGGCCAGAGGGAGCGGAGACCCAGTACTTC.

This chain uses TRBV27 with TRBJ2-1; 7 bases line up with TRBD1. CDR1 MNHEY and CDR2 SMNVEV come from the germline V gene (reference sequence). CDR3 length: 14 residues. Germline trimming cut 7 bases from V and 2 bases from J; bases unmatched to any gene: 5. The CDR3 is CASKNRGPYNEQFF. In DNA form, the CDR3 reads TGTGCCAGCAAGAACAGGGGACCCTACAATGAGCAGTTCTTC.

The CDR3 spells CASSRTGAGYGYTF. DNA for the CDR3: TGTGCCAGCAGCCGAACAGGGGCGGGCTATGGCTACACCTTC. The gene calls are TRBV7-2 and TRBJ1-2; 7 bases fit TRBD1. CDR1 is SGHTA, CDR2 FQGNSA, per germline. CDR3 length equals 14 residues. The junction had 7 bases not matched to a gene; V was cut back by 5 bases and J by 4 bases.

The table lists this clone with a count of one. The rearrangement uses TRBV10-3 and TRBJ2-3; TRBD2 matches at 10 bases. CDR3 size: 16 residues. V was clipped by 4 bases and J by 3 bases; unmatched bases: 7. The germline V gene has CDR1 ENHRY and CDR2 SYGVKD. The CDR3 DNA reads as TGTGCCATCAGTGCTTCTAGCGGGGGACGTACAGATACGCAGTATTTT. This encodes CAISASSGGRTDTQYF.

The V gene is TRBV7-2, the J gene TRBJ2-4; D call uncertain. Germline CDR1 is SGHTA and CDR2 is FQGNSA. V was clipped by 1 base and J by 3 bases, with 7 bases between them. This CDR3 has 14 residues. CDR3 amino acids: CASSLGSFKNIQYF. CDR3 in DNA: TGTGCCAGCAGCTTAGGCTCTTTCAAAAACATTCAGTACTTC.

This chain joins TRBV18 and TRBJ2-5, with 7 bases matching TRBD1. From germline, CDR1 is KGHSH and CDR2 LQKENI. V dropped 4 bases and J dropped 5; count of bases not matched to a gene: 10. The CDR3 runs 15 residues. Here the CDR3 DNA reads TGTGCCAGCTCACTCATGACAGGGCTGGAGGAGACCCAGTACTTC. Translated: CASSLMTGLEETQYF.

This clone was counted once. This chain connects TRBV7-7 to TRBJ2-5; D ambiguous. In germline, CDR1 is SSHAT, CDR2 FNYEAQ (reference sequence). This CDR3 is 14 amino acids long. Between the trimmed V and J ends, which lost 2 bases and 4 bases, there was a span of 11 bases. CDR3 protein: CASSLSPTRETQYF. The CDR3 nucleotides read TGTGCCAGCAGCTTAAGCCCAACCAGAGAGACCCAGTACTTC.

CDR3 DNA: TGTGCCAGCAGCAGGGGGGTGCTAACGCGATCCTACGAGCAGTACTTC. Translation: CASSRGVLTRSYEQYF. This sequence joins TRBV7-2 and TRBJ2-5; D is tentatively TRBD1 or TRBD2 (6 bases each). The DNA matches TRBJ2-7 better at its end, which makes the J call doubtful. CDR1 is SGHTA, CDR2 FQGNSA, per germline. The CDR3 loop spans 16 amino acids.

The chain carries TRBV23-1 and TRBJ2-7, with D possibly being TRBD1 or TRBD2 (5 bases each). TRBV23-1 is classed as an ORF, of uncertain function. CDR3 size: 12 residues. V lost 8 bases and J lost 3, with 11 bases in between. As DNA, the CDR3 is TGCGCCAGCCCTGGGGGAATCTACGAGCAGTACTTC. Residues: CASPGGIYEQYF.

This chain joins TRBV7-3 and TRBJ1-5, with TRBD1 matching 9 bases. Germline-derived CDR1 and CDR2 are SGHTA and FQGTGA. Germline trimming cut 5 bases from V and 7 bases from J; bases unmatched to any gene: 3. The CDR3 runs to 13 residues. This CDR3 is CASSADRGQPQHF. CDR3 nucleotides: TGTGCCAGCAGCGCGGACAGGGGACAGCCCCAGCATTTT.

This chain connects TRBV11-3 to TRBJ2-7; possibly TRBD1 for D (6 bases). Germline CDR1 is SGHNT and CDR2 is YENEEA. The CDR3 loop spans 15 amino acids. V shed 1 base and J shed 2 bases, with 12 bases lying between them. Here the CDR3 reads CASSLAPDSAYEQYF. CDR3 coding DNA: TGTGCCAGCAGCTTAGCCCCGGACAGCGCCTACGAGCAGTACTTC. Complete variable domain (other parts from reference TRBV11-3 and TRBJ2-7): EAGVVQSPRYKIIEKKQPVAFWCNPISGHNTLYWYLQNLGQGPELLIRYENEEAVDDSQLPKDRFSAERLKGVDSTLKIQPAELGDSAVYLCASSLAPDSAYEQYFGPGTRLTVT.